Shown below are 27 T cell receptor beta chains from a single sample sequenced in a study of T cell clonality in common variable immunodeficiency. This table comes from immunoSEQ multiplex PCR, and its TCRdb copy is limited to in-frame clones, with some not included. The repertoire consists of about 35,000 clones, none detected only once. What was sequenced was peripheral blood mononuclear cells. The receptors shown here come from a person aged 18-69 years in good health.

This clone was observed many times. From the germline J gene comes the end of the CDR3, since the read stops 3 residues before it. V gene TRBV7-9 combines with J gene TRBJ2-2, with TRBD2 matching over 9 bases. V lost 5 bases, J lost 6 bases, and 7 bases stayed unmatched. Germline V gene lookup returns CDR1 SEHNR and CDR2 FQNEAQ (reference sequence). The CDR3 contains 15 residues. The sequenced part of the CDR3 DNA is TGTGCCAGCAGCCCTATAGCGGGAGTGGCCGGGGAG. It is translated as CASSPIAGVAGE. The CDR3 as a whole reads CASSPIAGVAGELFF.

This clone occurred many times. From the germline J gene comes the end of the CDR3, since the read stops 3 residues before it. The J gene is TRBJ2-7, the V gene TRBV6-1; tentatively, D is TRBD1 (6 bases). Trimming stripped 4 bases from V and 2 bases from J, with 9 bases between. The CDR3 loop spans 13 amino acids. The germline CDR1 and CDR2 sequences are MNHNS and SASEGT. CDR3 loop: CASSVDSPYEQYF. CDR3 DNA, as far as it was read: TGTGCCAGCAGTGTGGACAGTCCCTACGAG.

This clone has a count of ten or more. Read coverage stops 3 residues before the CDR3 terminus; the germline J gene supplies the remainder. The rearrangement joins TRBV2 to TRBJ1-4; no clear D. This CDR3 region has 14 residues. With 3 bases removed from V and 6 bases from J, the gap between germline ends came to 11 bases. CDR1 SNHLY and CDR2 FYNNEI come from the germline V gene. The CDR3 spells CASSDAGGDEKLFF. Partial CDR3 DNA: TGTGCCAGCAGTGATGCGGGAGGTGATGAAAAA.

This clone was observed many times. With the read ending 3 residues before the CDR3 end, the germline J gene is used to fill in that end. The V and J genes are TRBV4-2 and TRBJ2-5; 8 nucleotides align to TRBD2. The CDR3 runs to 17 residues. Per germline, CDR1 LGHNA and CDR2 YNFKEQ. J was trimmed by 2 bases and V by 0 bases; bases with no gene match: 8. CDR3 in amino acids: CASSQESSGSGQETQYF. CDR3 DNA, as far as it was read: TGTGCCAGCAGCCAAGAATCCAGCGGGAGTGGGCAAGAGACC.

This clone has a handful of counts. The sequenced fragment ends 3 residues before the CDR3 boundary, so the rest is inferred from the germline J gene. The chain recombines TRBV7-9 with TRBJ2-3; TRBD1 is a possible D gene (6 bases). Deletions cut 3 bases from V and 0 bases from J, with 7 bases between. The CDR3 spans 14 residues. Germline V gives CDR1 SEHNR, CDR2 FQNEAQ (reference sequence). The CDR3 bases that were read are TGTGCCAGCAGCTTTGACAGGAGCACAGATACG. Residues: CASSFDRSTDT. The whole CDR3 is CASSFDRSTDTQYF.

Regarding this clone: The read terminates 3 residues before the CDR3 end, so the remaining end is supplied by the germline J gene. The rearrangement links TRBV5-1 to TRBJ2-1; TRBD1 agrees at 7 bases. Looked up from germline, CDR1 is SGHRS and CDR2 is YFSETQ. The CDR3 contains 14 residues. The trim removed 4 bases at V and 8 bases at J, leaving 9 bases unmatched. CDR3 region: CASSTETGVDEQFF. CDR3 bases read: TGCGCCAGCAGCACAGAAACAGGGGTCGATGAG.

This clone was counted between two and nine times. Given a far larger clone just one base away, this is likely a sequencing read error. The read stops 3 residues short of the end of the CDR3; the missing end is completed from the germline J gene. This chain joins TRBV6-2 or TRBV6-3 and TRBJ2-1, with 14 bases aligning to TRBD2. Germline CDR1 reads MNHEY; CDR2 reads SVGEGT. This CDR3 is built from 16 residues. CDR3 amino acids: CACSRRLAGGPYEQFF. The part of the CDR3 DNA that was read is TGTGCCTGCAGTCGGAGACTAGCGGGAGGGCCTTATGAG.

The table lists this clone with many counts. The CDR3 extends 3 residues past the end of the read, so its final part is completed from the germline J gene. The chain combines TRBV7-2 with TRBJ2-5, with D perhaps matching TRBD2 (6 bases). Germline assignment: CDR1 SGHTA and CDR2 FQGNSA. V was clipped by 0 bases and J by 4 bases, with 18 bases between them. The CDR3 is 17 residues long. The CDR3 bases that were read are TGTGCCAGCAGCTTAGCGCCTAGGAGACTAGTTGCAGAGACC. Translating gives CASSLAPRRLVAET. The CDR3 in full is CASSLAPRRLVAETQYF.

As concerns this clone: The read halts 3 residues ahead of the CDR3 end, with the missing end drawn from the germline J gene. This chain joins TRBV5-1 and TRBJ2-7, with 8 bases lining up with TRBD1. V was pared by 1 base and J by 6 bases, with 6 bases of the junction left unmatched. The CDR3 is 14 amino acids. The germline CDR1 and CDR2 sequences are SGHRS and YFSETQ. The CDR3 loop is CASSLPGQAREQYF. The part of the CDR3 DNA that was read is TGCGCCAGCAGCTTGCCGGGACAGGCTCGCGAG.

This clone was counted at least ten times. The read ends 3 residues shy of where the CDR3 ends; the end is completed using the germline J gene. V is TRBV7-7 and J is TRBJ2-7; possible D gene TRBD1, 5 bases. The V end lost 5 bases, the J end lost 3 bases, and 14 bases lay between the germline ends. CDR1 SSHAT and CDR2 FNYEAQ come from the germline V gene (reference sequence). The CDR3 runs 14 residues. CDR3 sequence reads: CASSQGVGRYEQYF. The sequenced part of the CDR3 DNA is TGTGCCAGCAGCCAAGGGGTTGGACGCTACGAG. Filled out from reference TRBV7-7 and TRBJ2-7, the complete variable domain reads GAGVSQSPRYKVTKRGQDVTLRCDPISSHATLYWYQQALGQGPEFLTYFNYEAQPDKSGLPSDRFSAERPEGSISTLTIQRTEQRDSAMYRCASSQGVGRYEQYFGPGTRLTVT.

This clone has ten or more counts. Sequencing ends 3 residues short of the CDR3 end; the germline J gene provides the rest. V usage is TRBV20-1 and J usage is TRBJ2-7; 10 bases are shared with TRBD2. V lost 1 base to trimming and J lost 2 bases; unmatched junction nucleotides: 5. CDR3 length equals 15 residues. Germline CDR1 and CDR2: DFQATT and SNEGSKA (reference sequence). The part of the CDR3 DNA that was read is TGCAGTGCTAGAGTTCTAGCGGGAGTCCCCTACGAG. This translates into CSARVLAGVPYE. In full, the CDR3 reads CSARVLAGVPYEQYF.

This clone showed up just a few times. The CDR3 end falls 3 residues outside the read, so it is completed with the germline J gene. The rearrangement links TRBV5-1 to TRBJ2-1; TRBD2 aligns across 8 bases. The CDR3 is 16 amino acids. The trim removed 0 bases at V and 0 bases at J, leaving 2 bases unmatched. CDR1 is SGHRS, CDR2 YFSETQ, per germline. Partial CDR3 DNA: TGCGCCAGCAGCTTGGATGGGACTAGCTCCTACAATGAG. Translated: CASSLDGTSSYNE. The whole CDR3 is CASSLDGTSSYNEQFF.

This clone was found many times. Read data end 3 residues before the CDR3 end; the end is taken from the germline J gene. This chain uses TRBV20-1 with TRBJ2-1; TRBD2 agrees at 12 bases. V shed 1 base, J shed 6 bases, and the junction held 4 bases outside the gene matches. Germline CDR1 is DFQATT and CDR2 is SNEGSKA (reference sequence). There are 15 residues in the CDR3. The CDR3 reads CSARVGLAGSNEQFF. Incomplete CDR3 DNA: TGCAGTGCTAGAGTCGGACTAGCGGGAAGCAATGAG.

At least ten counts were recorded for this clone. CDR3 bases read: TGTGCCAGCAGCTTCCAAAGGGGCGAG. Encoded protein: CASSFQRGE. The full CDR3 is CASSFQRGEQYF. J is TRBJ2-7 and V is TRBV28; D is possibly TRBD1 (5 bases). The CDR3 end falls 3 residues outside the read, so it is completed with the germline J gene. Trimming removed 6 bases at V and 6 bases at J, with 12 bases between. The CDR3 spans 12 residues. Germline CDR1 reads MDHEN; CDR2 reads SYDVKM.

This clone has at least ten counts. The read terminates 3 residues ahead of where the CDR3 ends, so the germline J gene completes it. The V call is TRBV18, the J call TRBJ1-1; 7 nucleotides line up with TRBD1. With V trimmed by 3 bases and J by 7 bases, 8 bases remained unmatched. The length of the CDR3 is 14 residues. Germline values: CDR1 KGHSH, CDR2 LQKENI. The sequenced part of the CDR3 DNA is TGTGCCAGCTCACCTATACAGGGGAGGGGTGAA. It specifies CASSPIQGRGE. The complete CDR3 protein is CASSPIQGRGEAFF.

This clone has only a few counts. The read ends 3 residues early relative to the CDR3; the germline J gene fills the gap. This chain joins TRBV7-2 and TRBJ1-2; no clear D gene. The CDR3 is 15 amino acids. Germline V gene data show CDR1 as SGHTA and CDR2 as FQGNSA. CDR3 DNA (partial): TGTGCCAGCAGCCTACTACTGACTGGTTACAATGAC. This translates into CASSLLLTGYND. The full-length CDR3 reads as CASSLLLTGYNDYTF.

As for this clone: The sequenced fragment ends 3 residues before the CDR3 boundary, so the rest is inferred from the germline J gene. The V gene is TRBV19, the J gene TRBJ1-1; 8 positions match TRBD1. Germline V gene lookup returns CDR1 LNHDA and CDR2 SQIVND (reference sequence). The CDR3 totals 14 residues. Losses at the gene ends were 5 bases for V and 5 bases for J; bases not matched to a gene: 7. This chain's CDR3 is CASSVIDRGTEAFF. The sequenced CDR3 bases are TGTGCCAGTAGTGTGATAGACAGGGGAACTGAA.

This clone was seen repeatedly, ten times or more. The read terminates 3 residues ahead of where the CDR3 ends, so the germline J gene completes it. The chain carries TRBV2 and TRBJ1-2, with TRBD1 matching over 10 bases. This CDR3 has 17 amino acids. Germline CDR1 SNHLY, CDR2 FYNNEI. CDR3 protein: CASSEAPGQGLRRGYTF. The CDR3 bases that were read are TGTGCCAGCAGTGAAGCACCGGGACAGGGGCTCCGACGGGGC.

With respect to this clone: The read comes to an end 3 residues before the CDR3 does, leaving the germline J gene to fill in the end. The chain has TRBV5-1 and TRBJ2-3; D may be TRBD2 (6 bases). The CDR3 runs to 16 residues. Trimming left V 0 bases short and J 1 base short, with 12 bases between. From germline, CDR1 is SGHRS and CDR2 YFSETQ. CDR3 DNA (partial): TGCGCCAGCAGCTTGGGTCCTAGCGATGGCACAGATACG. As protein: CASSLGPSDGTDT. The whole CDR3 is CASSLGPSDGTDTQYF.

This clone was detected ten times or more. The CDR3 end lies 3 residues beyond the end of the read and is filled in from the germline J gene. This rearrangement joins TRBV20-1 to TRBJ1-3; D is perhaps TRBD1 (5 bases). This CDR3 comprises 14 residues. With 1 base removed from V and 3 bases from J, the gap between germline ends came to 10 bases. Per the germline V gene, CDR1 is DFQATT and CDR2 is SNEGSKA (reference sequence). CDR3 DNA, as far as it was read: TGCAGTGCTAGAGCGGGGGGGAATGGAAACACC. The encoded protein is CSARAGGNGNT. The entire CDR3 protein is CSARAGGNGNTIYF.

This clone was observed many times. The sequence runs out 3 residues before the end of the CDR3; the remainder is reconstructed from the germline J gene. The J gene is TRBJ2-7, the V gene TRBV30; D is perhaps TRBD2 (5 bases). Trimming stripped 5 bases from V and 0 bases from J, with 26 bases between. Germline CDR1 and CDR2: GTSNPN and SVGIG (reference sequence). The CDR3 length is 18 residues. The sequenced CDR3 bases are TGTGCCTGGCTATCACCCCAGCGGAGACCACGCAGCTCCTACGAG. Residues: CAWLSPQRRPRSSYE. The entire CDR3 protein reads CAWLSPQRRPRSSYEQYF.

This clone was observed many times. The read halts 3 residues ahead of the CDR3 end, with the missing end drawn from the germline J gene. The J gene is TRBJ2-5, the V gene TRBV7-3; TRBD2 matches 8 bases. Trimming at V came to 5 bases and at J to 2 bases, leaving 7 bases not matched to a gene. The CDR3 loop spans 15 amino acids. Looked up from germline, CDR1 is SGHTA and CDR2 is FQGTGA. CDR3 bases read: TGTGCCAGCAGCCCGGGACTAGGGGGGCAAGAGACC. It is translated as CASSPGLGGQET. The full CDR3 is CASSPGLGGQETQYF.

This clone has at least ten counts. The read ends 3 residues early relative to the CDR3; the germline J gene fills the gap. This chain joins TRBV18 and TRBJ1-4, with 8 bases that match TRBD1. Looked up from germline, CDR1 is KGHSH and CDR2 is LQKENI. The junction had 6 bases not matched to a gene; V was cut back by 6 bases and J by 0 bases. The CDR3 runs 16 residues. CDR3 residues: CASSRGQAATNEKLFF. The CDR3 DNA, read in part, is TGTGCCAGCTCTCGGGGACAGGCCGCAACTAATGAAAAA.

About this clone itself: With the read ending 3 residues before the CDR3 end, the germline J gene is used to fill in that end. This sequence joins TRBV19 and TRBJ1-2; TRBD1 is a possible D gene (6 bases). The CDR3 is 13 residues long. V gave up 7 bases and J gave up 7 bases, with 16 bases separating them. Germline CDR1 reads LNHDA; CDR2 reads SQIVND (reference sequence). The CDR3 sequence is CASTSDSEAGYTF. CDR3 DNA, as far as it was read: TGTGCCAGTACCTCGGACAGCGAGGCTGGC.

This clone was counted at least ten times. Read coverage stops 3 residues before the CDR3 terminus; the germline J gene supplies the remainder. J is TRBJ2-5 and V is TRBV6-1; TRBD1 matches at 9 bases. J was trimmed by 4 bases and V by 2 bases; bases with no gene match: 5. Germline V lookup: CDR1 MNHNS, CDR2 SASEGT. This CDR3 contains 15 residues. CDR3 region: CASSELGTGIETQYF. CDR3 DNA (partial): TGTGCCAGCAGTGAACTCGGGACAGGGATAGAGACC.

This clone showed up many times. Coverage ceases 3 residues before the CDR3 finishes, and the germline J gene fills in the end. The chain links TRBV20-1 to TRBJ1-1; possibly TRBD1 for D (6 bases). The germline gives CDR1 DFQATT, CDR2 SNEGSKA (reference sequence). V was shortened by 3 bases and J by 5 bases, with 13 bases between the two germline ends. The CDR3 has 13 residues. The covered CDR3 bases are TGCAGTGCTAGGCGGCAGGGGTGGACTGAA. This codes for CSARRQGWTE. The complete CDR3 reads CSARRQGWTEAFF.

This clone was observed a handful of times. The sequenced fragment ends 3 residues before the CDR3 boundary, so the rest is inferred from the germline J gene. The chain joins TRBV19 to TRBJ1-4, with D perhaps matching TRBD1 (5 bases). CDR1 and CDR2 from the germline V gene are LNHDA and SQIVND (reference sequence). The CDR3 length is 14 residues. V was clipped by 4 bases and J by 8 bases, with 14 bases between them. The chain's CDR3 is CASSTRASGEKLFF. The CDR3 bases that were read are TGTGCCAGTAGTACTCGGGCCTCAGGGGAAAAA.